Sequencing of this TCR beta chain was carried out in a study of technical replicates of blood from several donors. Trimming stripped 3 bases from V and 0 bases from J, with 12 bases between. This CDR3 region has 16 residues. Germline CDR1 LNHNV, CDR2 YYDKDF (reference sequence). This table comes from immunoSEQ multiplex PCR, and its TCRdb copy is limited to in-frame clones, with some not included. The profile shows roughly 90,000 clones, just under 95% of them singletons. The material sequenced was T cells isolated from PBMCs. This sequence originates from a human donor in good health. This chain joins TRBV15 and TRBJ1-5, with D tentatively TRBD1 (5 bases). CDR3 nucleotide sequence: TGTGCCACCAGCAGCCATAACCAGGGTAGCAATCAGCCCCAGCATTTT. Protein sequence: CATSSHNQGSNQPQHF.